Detailed here is one T cell receptor beta chain. Its matching antigen is unknown. Tagging with unique molecular identifiers was a feature of the TCR beta cDNA libraries. The source material, roughly 0.85 to 10 million T cells, gave rise to roughly 0.5 million cDNA molecules. TCRdb redid the calling of the PCR reads with MiXCR, one entry per CDR3 protein. The repertoire includes about 200,000 distinct CDR3 sequences, around 30% of them detected once, and 3% to 3.5% sits in the top ten. The sample belongs to a study of post-analysis software for immune sequencing data. About the study: There were relapsing-remitting, secondary progressive and progressive-relapsing multiple sclerosis among the disease courses included.

Study-wide findings and caveats: Multiple sclerosis patients had significantly lower normalized Chao1 diversity than controls. Among roughly 5 TRBV segments more frequent in patients than controls were TRBV5-6, TRBV5-1 and TRBV20-1. Those samples that were prepared in the same batch co-clustered strongly by F measure.

The length of the CDR3 is 14 residues. Germline-derived CDR1 and CDR2 are DFQATT and SNEGSKA (reference sequence). Losses at the gene ends were 2 bases for V and 6 bases for J; bases not matched to a gene: 9. Sequencing was performed on blood. This TCR was sampled from a girl under 18 with multiple sclerosis. The chain carries TRBV20-1 and TRBJ2-7, with 8 bases identical to TRBD1. The CDR3 protein is CSARSAGGASEQYF. DNA for the CDR3: TGCAGTGCTAGAAGCGCAGGGGGCGCCTCCGAGCAGTACTTC.